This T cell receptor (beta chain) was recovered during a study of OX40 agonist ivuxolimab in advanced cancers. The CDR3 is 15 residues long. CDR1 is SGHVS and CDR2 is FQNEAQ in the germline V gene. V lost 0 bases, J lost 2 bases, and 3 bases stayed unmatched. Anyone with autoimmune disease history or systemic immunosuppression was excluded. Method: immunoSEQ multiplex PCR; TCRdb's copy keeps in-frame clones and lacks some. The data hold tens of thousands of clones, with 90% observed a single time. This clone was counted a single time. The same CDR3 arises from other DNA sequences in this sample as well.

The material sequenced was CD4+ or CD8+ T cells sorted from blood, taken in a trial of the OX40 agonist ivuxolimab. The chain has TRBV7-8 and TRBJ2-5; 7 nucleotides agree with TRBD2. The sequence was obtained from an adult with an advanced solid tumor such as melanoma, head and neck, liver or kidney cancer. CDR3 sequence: CASSLAGGSQETQYF. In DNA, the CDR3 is TGTGCCAGCAGCTTAGCGGGAGGGAGTCAAGAGACCCAGTACTTC.